Shown below are 5 T cell receptor beta chains from a single sample sequenced in a study of cytomegalovirus exposure and HLA in healthy donors. Primers for the PCR totalled 60 Vbeta and 13 Jbeta. The table came from immunoSEQ multiplex PCR; TCRdb's copy has only in-frame clones and leaves some out. The sample shows over 150,000 clones, 70% to 85% of them seen only once. Material for sequencing was PBMCs. These receptors all stem from a man aged 35-49 years in good health and CMV-seronegative.

This clone was seen only once. The rearrangement links TRBV4-1 to TRBJ2-6; D is uncertain. V gave up 5 bases and J gave up 2 bases, with 7 bases separating them. Looked up from germline, CDR1 is MGHRA and CDR2 is YSYEKL. The CDR3 loop spans 14 amino acids. In DNA form, the CDR3 reads TGCGCCAGCAGCGTGAGGCCTGGGGCCAACGTCCTGACTTTC. Protein sequence: CASSVRPGANVLTF.

The rearrangement links TRBV5-6 to TRBJ1-6; 11 nucleotides align to TRBD1. V lost 4 bases and J lost 9; bases outside the gene matches: 6. CDR3 length: 15 amino acids. Germline assignment: CDR1 SGHDT and CDR2 YYEEEE. The CDR3 DNA sequence: TGTGCCAGCAGCCGGACAGGGGGCTCTGGTTCACCCCTCCACTTT. Its translation: CASSRTGGSGSPLHF.

This sequence joins TRBV6-1 and TRBJ2-5; the match to TRBD2 covers 9 bases. The better agreement between TRBJ2-7 and the DNA end casts doubt on the J call. The V gene's germline CDR1 is MNHNS and CDR2 SASEGT. The CDR3 extends over 15 amino acids. The CDR3 region is CASSASGLAGYEQYF. As DNA, the CDR3 is TGTGCCAGCAGTGCCAGCGGGCTAGCGGGGTACGAGCAGTACTTC.

The V and J genes are TRBV2 and TRBJ2-2; 8 bases are shared with TRBD2. Trimming at V came to 11 bases and at J to 5 bases, leaving 13 bases not matched to a gene. The germline V gene has CDR1 SNHLY and CDR2 FYNNEI. The CDR3 has 15 residues. In DNA, the CDR3 is TGTGCCGGATCGATACTAGCGGCCGGAACCGGGGAGCTGTTTTTT. Its protein is CAGSILAAGTGELFF.

The chain is built from TRBV6-5 and TRBJ1-2; D not resolved. Germline CDR1 MNHEY, CDR2 SVGAGI. V gave up 7 bases and J gave up 0 bases, with 12 bases separating them. This CDR3 region has 14 residues. CDR3 loop: CASKGEGANYGYTF. Written as DNA, the CDR3 is TGTGCCAGCAAAGGTGAGGGAGCTAACTATGGCTACACCTTC.